The 17 T cell receptor beta chains presented below share a single source sample, sequenced in a study of T cells in localized non-small cell lung cancer. TCRdb's copy holds only in-frame clones and misses some; the assay was immunoSEQ multiplex PCR. The table lists about 45,000 clones, 75% to 95% of them singletons, with about 10% in the top ten. The sample here was PBMCs, taken before any cancer treatment. The receptors here all came from a woman between 35 and 75 years old with stage II lung adenocarcinoma.

The CDR3 reads CASSFGWSNEQFF. CDR3 DNA sequence: TGTGCCAGCAGCTTTGGCTGGTCCAATGAGCAGTTCTTC. V usage is TRBV7-9 and J usage is TRBJ2-1, with D uncertain. This CDR3 region has 13 residues. Germline loops: CDR1 SEHNR, CDR2 FQNEAQ (reference sequence). The V gene lost 3 bases and the J gene lost 6 bases, with 9 bases spanning the gap.

This chain connects TRBV28 to TRBJ1-5, with D possibly matching TRBD1 (5 bases). Germline CDR1 reads MDHEN; CDR2 reads SYDVKM. V was clipped by 8 bases and J by 5 bases, with 28 bases between them. This CDR3 is 18 amino acids long. CDR3 amino acids: CASPLEGQEGGGDQPQHF. DNA for the CDR3: TGTGCCAGCCCTTTAGAGGGGCAGGAGGGAGGAGGGGATCAGCCCCAGCATTTT.

This clone showed up just a few times. This chain joins TRBV2 and TRBJ1-2; no clear D gene. CDR3 length: 14 amino acids. Germline assignment: CDR1 SNHLY and CDR2 FYNNEI. The V end was cut by 4 bases, the J end by 2 bases, with 11 bases between. The CDR3 coding sequence is TGTGCCAGCAGTGGTTTCAGCCAAAACTATGGCTACACCTTC. It is translated as CASSGFSQNYGYTF.

The gene calls are TRBV5-1 and TRBJ2-5; 7 nucleotides agree with TRBD2. Germline trimming cut 3 bases from V and 2 bases from J; bases unmatched to any gene: 10. CDR3 length: 16 amino acids. Germline V gene lookup returns CDR1 SGHRS and CDR2 YFSETQ. The CDR3: CASSSRGAGSQETQYF. Written as DNA, the CDR3 is TGCGCCAGCAGCTCGAGGGGAGCGGGGAGTCAAGAGACCCAGTACTTC.

The chain combines TRBV6-5 with TRBJ2-7; no clear D gene. Trimming stripped 5 bases from V and 5 bases from J, with 13 bases between. The germline V gene encodes CDR1 MNHEY and CDR2 SVGAGI. This CDR3 is 13 amino acids long. The CDR3: CASSPPGLDEQYF. Here the CDR3 DNA reads TGTGCCAGCAGTCCCCCCGGGTTGGACGAGCAGTACTTC.

This clone has only one observation. The chain combines TRBV19 with TRBJ2-1, with 7 bases fitting TRBD2. With 5 bases clipped from V and 4 bases from J, the junction kept 11 bases outside the gene matches. The CDR3 is made up of 16 amino acids. The germline gives CDR1 LNHDA, CDR2 SQIVND (reference sequence). CDR3 protein: CASSFPPRERYNEQFF. The CDR3 nucleotides read TGTGCCAGTAGTTTCCCTCCGCGGGAGAGATACAATGAGCAGTTCTTC.

This chain uses TRBV27 with TRBJ1-2, with D uncertain. This CDR3 is built from 13 residues. V was shortened by 10 bases and J by 0 bases, with 12 bases between the two germline ends. The germline V gene has CDR1 MNHEY and CDR2 SMNVEV (reference sequence). The CDR3 loop reads CATNTTANYGYTF. The DNA of the CDR3 is TGTGCCACCAACACTACGGCTAACTATGGCTACACCTTC.

The chain combines TRBV4-1 with TRBJ2-2; D uncertain. V was clipped by 1 base and J by 6 bases, with 6 bases between them. The CDR3 is 13 amino acids. Germline lookup yields CDR1 MGHRA and CDR2 YSYEKL. CDR3 coding DNA: TGCGCCAGCAGCCAAGGTACGGCCGGGGAGCTGTTTTTT. Translating gives CASSQGTAGELFF.

This chain's CDR3 is CASSPLGQFESKNIQYF. CDR3 nucleotides: TGTGCCAGCTCACCATTGGGACAGTTTGAGTCCAAAAACATTCAGTACTTC. The chain uses TRBV18 and TRBJ2-4; 7 bases align to TRBD1. CDR3 length: 17 residues. The junction had 9 bases not matched to a gene; V was cut back by 2 bases and J by 2 bases. Germline assignment: CDR1 KGHSH and CDR2 LQKENI.

On this clone: Distinct nucleotide sequences in the sample also encode this CDR3. The chain combines TRBV5-1 with TRBJ2-6; D gene unclear. From germline, CDR1 is SGHRS and CDR2 YFSETQ. Between the trimmed V and J ends, which lost 0 bases and 0 bases, there was a span of 4 bases. This CDR3 comprises 15 residues. The CDR3 region is CASSLVGSGANVLTF. In DNA form, the CDR3 reads TGCGCCAGCAGCTTGGTGGGCTCTGGGGCCAACGTCCTGACTTTC.

V is TRBV7-9 and J is TRBJ2-5; D unclear. Deletions cut 1 base from V and 4 bases from J, with 13 bases between. CDR1 is SEHNR and CDR2 is FQNEAQ in the germline V gene (reference sequence). The CDR3 runs 15 residues. CDR3: CASSLDADSRETQYF. The CDR3 bases are TGTGCCAGCAGCTTAGACGCTGACTCGCGAGAGACCCAGTACTTC.

This clone showed up just once. The chain carries TRBV15 and TRBJ2-5; no clear D gene. The CDR3 is made up of 13 amino acids. The V end lost 4 bases, the J end lost 2 bases, and 8 bases lay between the germline ends. The germline CDR1 and CDR2 sequences are LNHNV and YYDKDF (reference sequence). The CDR3 DNA reads TGTGCCACCAGCATTTACTCACAAGAGACCCAGTACTTC. It codes for CATSIYSQETQYF.

The V call is TRBV28, the J call TRBJ2-7, with TRBD1 matching over 7 bases. The CDR3 covers 15 residues. With 5 bases clipped from V and 2 bases from J, the junction kept 9 bases outside the gene matches. Germline V lookup: CDR1 MDHEN, CDR2 SYDVKM. CDR3 nucleotides: TGTGCCAGCAGTCTCCGACAGGGATACGCCTACGAGCAGTACTTC. Encoded protein: CASSLRQGYAYEQYF.

This clone appeared once. V is TRBV9 and J is TRBJ2-5; D is unresolved. V lost 2 bases to trimming and J lost 7 bases, with 15 bases between them. Germline V gives CDR1 SGDLS, CDR2 YYNGEE. The CDR3 sequence is 14 residues long. The CDR3 DNA sequence: TGTGCCAGCAGCGTCGAAACTTCCCCAGGGACCCAGTACTTC. Its translation: CASSVETSPGTQYF.

This clone was counted only a few times. The rearrangement joins TRBV25-1 to TRBJ2-7; 9 nucleotides line up with TRBD2. V lost 3 bases, J lost 3 bases, and 0 bases stayed unmatched. Germline V gives CDR1 MGHDK, CDR2 SYGVNS. CDR3 size: 13 residues. The CDR3 DNA reads as TGTGCCAGCAGTGAGCGGGGGGGCTACGAGCAGTACTTC. It is translated as CASSERGGYEQYF.

The rearrangement uses TRBV7-2 and TRBJ2-2; TRBD1 agrees at 7 bases. The CDR3 consists of 16 residues. The V segment lost 4 bases and the J segment 3 bases; nucleotides outside the gene matches: 8. Per germline, CDR1 SGHTA and CDR2 FQGNSA. CDR3 residues: CASSSTRDRDTGELFF. CDR3 coding DNA: TGTGCCAGCAGCTCGACTCGGGACAGAGACACCGGGGAGCTGTTTTTT.

This chain joins TRBV6-6 and TRBJ1-2; D perhaps matches TRBD1 (5 bases). This CDR3 has 15 residues. The V end was cut by 4 bases, the J end by 2 bases, with 14 bases between. From germline, CDR1 is MNHNY and CDR2 SVGAGI (reference sequence). The CDR3 region has the DNA TGTGCCAGCAGTTCAGGACAAGGCCGCAACTATGGCTACACCTTC. It codes for CASSSGQGRNYGYTF.